The T cell receptor (beta chain) described here comes from a study of cytomegalovirus exposure and HLA in healthy donors. As for the study in general: Earlier, about 179 million T cells were analyzed, and fewer than 120 million unique TCR beta sequences were found among them. The study, taken as a whole, reports: Researchers had no immune exposure information except CMV serostatus available.

Concerning this clone: No antigen is known for it.

Trimming removed 3 bases from V and 0 bases from J; junction bases left unmatched: 7. Germline values: CDR1 SGHAT, CDR2 FQDESV (reference sequence). The length of the CDR3 is 16 residues. Primers for the PCR totalled 60 Vbeta and 13 Jbeta. Some clones are missing from TCRdb's copy, which holds only in-frame ones; the method was immunoSEQ multiplex PCR. The sample totals tens of thousands of clones. The sequence was obtained from a man younger than 40 in good health and CMV-seropositive. The sample comprised PBMCs. The genes are TRBV11-1 and TRBJ1-2, with 7 bases lining up with TRBD1. DNA of the CDR3: TGTGCCAGCAGCTTCCAGGGGGGCCGAGCTAACTATGGCTACACCTTC. Translation gives CASSFQGGRANYGYTF.